This T cell receptor (beta chain) was found in a study of graft-versus-host responses after intestinal transplantation. Some clones are missing from TCRdb's copy, which holds only in-frame ones; the method was immunoSEQ multiplex PCR. The sample lists over 100,000 clones; around 90% were seen once. As concerns this clone: Its antigen is as yet unknown.

Study-level results: Detection of GvH clones occurred in recipient marrow, and some had their first appearance in ileum or blood.

The sequences come from unstimulated CD4+ T cells sorted from spleen or lymph node cells, collected before transplant. This TCR was recovered from a human donor who was the organ donor for an intestinal transplant.

The CDR3 DNA follows: TGTGCCAGCACCCGCTTTTGGGCCCAAGCTTTCTTT. Translating gives CASTRFWAQAFF. The rearrangement links TRBV28 to TRBJ1-1, with D hard to call. Germline-derived CDR1 and CDR2 are MDHEN and SYDVKM. The CDR3 length is 12 residues. V was pared by 7 bases and J by 9 bases, with 15 bases between.